Given below is one T cell receptor (beta chain) in context. This record belongs to a study of blood T cell repertoires in COVID-19. Study-wide background: Specimens from acute and convalescent COVID-19 originated in the United States, Italy and Spain.

During active infection, Seattle patients enrolled and were then monitored through disease. Source study methods: Cell counts per sample came from amplifying reference gene primers. Generated by immunoSEQ multiplex PCR, the TCRdb table keeps only in-frame clones and is missing some. That table is the source of V, J and clone size, and D and trimming were worked out from the DNA. The table includes about 200,000 clones, around four fifths detected once. The germline V gene encodes CDR1 LGHDT and CDR2 YNNKEL (reference sequence). The CDR3 extends over 14 amino acids. Trimming at V came to 5 bases and at J to 3 bases, leaving 5 bases not matched to a gene.

Sequencing input: peripheral blood. The sequence came from a man in his sixties with COVID-19, enrolled during active disease. The V and J genes are TRBV3-1 (or the pseudogene TRBV3-2) and TRBJ2-7; 9 bases map to TRBD1. The CDR3 sequence: CASSYGTGYYEQYF. As DNA, the CDR3 is TGTGCCAGCAGCTACGGGACAGGGTACTACGAGCAGTACTTC.